The 26 T cell receptor beta chains in this list originate from one sample, sequenced in a study of PD-L1 blockade in urothelial cancer. TCRdb keeps only in-frame clones here, not all; method: immunoSEQ multiplex PCR. In the table there are 30,000 to 50,000 clones, roughly 89% of which are singletons. This material consisted of PBMCs, taken around atezolizumab (anti-PD-L1) treatment. The receptors here all came from a man aged 60 to 75 with urothelial cancer.

V is TRBV10-2 and J is TRBJ2-2, with D possibly TRBD2 on 6 matching bases. V lost 7 bases and J lost 3, with 9 bases in between. Germline V gene sequence: CDR1 WSHSY, CDR2 SAAADI. This CDR3 region has 13 residues. As DNA, the CDR3 is TGCGCCAGCAAAGGGACTTACACCGGGGAGCTGTTTTTT. Amino acid sequence: CASKGTYTGELFF.

The chain uses TRBV12-5 and TRBJ1-1; maybe TRBD1 (6 bases). Germline values: CDR1 LGHNT, CDR2 FRNRAP. The V end was cut by 0 bases, the J end by 9 bases, with 8 bases between. This CDR3 is built from 12 residues. Here the CDR3 reads CASGLVRGKAFF. The CDR3 nucleotides are TGTGCTAGTGGTTTGGTAAGGGGGAAAGCTTTCTTT.

CDR3 residues: CASSVEPLGTYEQYF. The CDR3 nucleotides are TGTGCCAGCAGCGTAGAACCACTCGGGACCTACGAGCAGTACTTC. The chain couples TRBV9 to TRBJ2-7; a possible D gene is TRBD2 (5 bases). The CDR3 consists of 15 residues. Germline V gene data show CDR1 as SGDLS and CDR2 as YYNGEE. Trimming removed 0 bases at V and 2 bases at J, with 12 bases between.

This clone was recorded once. This sequence joins TRBV10-3 and TRBJ2-5; 7 bases map to TRBD2. CDR3 length: 16 amino acids. Trimming cost V 3 bases and J 1 base; bases outside gene matches: 8. Germline values: CDR1 ENHRY, CDR2 SYGVKD. The CDR3 DNA is TGTGCCATCAGTGAATCGAGCGGGGCTTTCCAAGAGACCCAGTACTTC. Translation gives CAISESSGAFQETQYF.

The gene calls are TRBV18 and TRBJ2-7, with D perhaps matching TRBD2 (5 bases). The germline gives CDR1 KGHSH, CDR2 LQKENI. CDR3 size: 14 residues. V was trimmed by 8 bases and J by 7 bases, leaving 21 bases between them. The CDR3 sequence: CASQQDRGSGEQYF. The CDR3 nucleotides read TGTGCCAGCCAACAAGACCGGGGTTCGGGGGAGCAGTACTTC.

This clone has a single count. CDR3: CASGQGSGNTIYF. The CDR3, as DNA: TGTGCCAGCGGGCAGGGGAGTGGAAACACCATATATTTT. This chain uses TRBV28 with TRBJ1-3; possibly TRBD1 for D (6 bases). Germline values: CDR1 MDHEN, CDR2 SYDVKM. V was clipped by 8 bases and J by 3 bases, with 11 bases between them. The CDR3 consists of 13 residues. Full variable domain (rest looked up from reference TRBV28 and TRBJ1-3): DVKVTQSSRYLVKRTGEKVFLECVQDMDHENMFWYRQDPGLGLRLIYFSYDVKMKEKGDIPEGYSVSREKKERFSLILESASTNQTSMYLCASGQGSGNTIYFGEGSWLTVV.

V usage is TRBV19 and J usage is TRBJ1-5; no reliable D call. The germline CDR1 and CDR2 sequences are LNHDA and SQIVND (reference sequence). V lost 3 bases, J lost 4 bases, and 7 bases lay in between. The CDR3 is 13 amino acids. The CDR3 is CASSIEGNQPQHF. CDR3 sequence (DNA): TGTGCCAGTAGTATTGAGGGAAATCAGCCCCAGCATTTT.

The chain joins TRBV5-1 to TRBJ1-4; 11 nucleotides agree with TRBD1. This CDR3 region has 15 residues. Germline-derived CDR1 and CDR2 are SGHRS and YFSETQ. V was pared by 4 bases and J by 8 bases, with 7 bases of the junction left unmatched. CDR3 residues: CASSSGQGAGEKLFF. CDR3 bases: TGCGCCAGCAGCAGCGGACAGGGGGCGGGAGAAAAACTGTTTTTT.

This chain connects TRBV5-1 to TRBJ2-3, with 7 bases matching TRBD1. Germline CDR1 reads SGHRS; CDR2 reads YFSETQ. This CDR3 comprises 13 residues. The ends lost 2 bases at V and 5 bases at J; junction bases unmatched: 2. This CDR3 is CASSFQGVDTQYF. The CDR3 nucleotides are TGCGCCAGCAGCTTTCAGGGGGTAGATACGCAGTATTTT. Full variable domain (remainder filled in from reference TRBV5-1 and TRBJ2-3): KAGVTQTPRYLIKTRGQQVTLSCSPISGHRSVSWYQQTPGQGLQFLFEYFSETQRNKGNFPGRFSGRQFSNSRSEMNVSTLELGDSALYLCASSFQGVDTQYFGPGTRLTVL.

This chain connects TRBV11-2 to TRBJ2-7; tentatively, D is TRBD2 (5 bases). V lost 4 bases and J lost 4, with 11 bases in between. The CDR3 extends over 13 amino acids. Germline CDR1 and CDR2: SGHAT and FQNNGV. The CDR3 protein is CASSSWTSYEQYF. Written as DNA, the CDR3 is TGTGCCAGCAGCTCCTGGACTTCTTACGAGCAGTACTTC.

The CDR3 here is CASRRTSGPYEQYF. In DNA, the CDR3 is TGCGCCAGCAGGAGAACTAGCGGGCCCTACGAGCAGTACTTC. The chain has TRBV5-1 and TRBJ2-7; TRBD2 agrees at 9 bases. This CDR3 has 14 amino acids. Germline loops: CDR1 SGHRS, CDR2 YFSETQ. V lost 5 bases to trimming and J lost 2 bases; unmatched junction nucleotides: 5.

The chain couples TRBV27 to TRBJ1-5; D is unresolved. The length of the CDR3 is 13 residues. CDR1 and CDR2 (germline): MNHEY, SMNVEV (reference sequence). Trimming pared 3 bases from V and 6 bases from J, leaving 9 bases between. This chain's CDR3 is CASSLRGTQPQHF. DNA for the CDR3: TGTGCCAGCAGTTTGCGGGGTACTCAGCCCCAGCATTTT.

The rearrangement joins TRBV4-1 to TRBJ1-1; 11 nucleotides line up with TRBD1. CDR3 length: 21 amino acids. The ends lost 4 bases at V and 4 bases at J; junction bases unmatched: 23. Germline V gene lookup returns CDR1 MGHRA and CDR2 YSYEKL. Written as DNA, the CDR3 is TGCGCCAGCAGCCTGTCACTCGGACAGGGGGCCTGGTGGGGTAGCGGCACTGAAGCTTTCTTT. This codes for CASSLSLGQGAWWGSGTEAFF.

This clone came up a few times. J is TRBJ2-6 and V is TRBV6-1; possible D gene TRBD2, 6 bases. V was shortened by 6 bases and J by 4 bases, with 10 bases between the two germline ends. Germline values: CDR1 MNHNS, CDR2 SASEGT. The CDR3 runs to 14 residues. CDR3 nucleotide sequence: TGTGCCAGCAGGGGAGGTTCGGGGGCCAACGTCCTGACTTTC. Amino acids: CASRGGSGANVLTF.

V and J are TRBV28 and TRBJ1-2; 8 nucleotides agree with TRBD1. The V and J ends lost 7 bases and 0 bases, in that order; junction bases with no gene match: 10. This CDR3 spans 16 amino acids. In germline, CDR1 is MDHEN, CDR2 SYDVKM. The CDR3 loop reads CASIGDRSIANYGYTF. The CDR3 DNA is TGTGCCAGCATTGGGGACAGGTCCATAGCTAACTATGGCTACACCTTC.

This chain connects TRBV7-9 to TRBJ1-2; D uncertain. In germline, CDR1 is SEHNR, CDR2 FQNEAQ (reference sequence). Deletions cut 4 bases from V and 4 bases from J, with 19 bases between. The CDR3 spans 16 residues. The CDR3 bases are TGTGCCAGCAGCTCCGACGGACTCCCGACATCCTATGGCTACACCTTC. Translation gives CASSSDGLPTSYGYTF.

V is TRBV5-5 and J is TRBJ2-1; maybe TRBD2 (5 bases). V was trimmed by 0 bases and J by 7 bases, leaving 14 bases between them. Germline V gene sequence: CDR1 SGHKS, CDR2 YYEKEE (reference sequence). CDR3 length equals 15 residues. The chain's CDR3 is CASSLDPTQRNEQFF. In DNA form, the CDR3 reads TGTGCCAGCAGCTTGGACCCGACCCAGCGGAATGAGCAGTTCTTC.

The chain joins TRBV7-2 to TRBJ2-1, with a tentative D call TRBD1 (5 bases). Germline values: CDR1 SGHTA, CDR2 FQGNSA. The length of the CDR3 is 15 residues. V lost 5 bases and J lost 2, with 13 bases in between. The CDR3 region is CASSPQTATYNEQFF. CDR3 DNA: TGTGCCAGCAGCCCGCAGACAGCAACCTACAATGAGCAGTTCTTC.

The chain is built from TRBV11-2 and TRBJ2-7, with a possible D match to TRBD2 (5 bases). V shed 5 bases and J shed 7 bases, with 12 bases lying between them. The CDR3 is made up of 12 amino acids. Germline CDR1 and CDR2: SGHAT and FQNNGV. The CDR3 protein is CASSHAGGEQYF. The CDR3 DNA reads as TGTGCCAGCAGCCACGCCGGAGGTGAGCAGTACTTC.

This chain uses TRBV27 with TRBJ1-2; 7 bases are a match to TRBD1. The CDR3 length is 18 residues. CDR1 is MNHEY and CDR2 is SMNVEV in the germline V gene (reference sequence). Trimming at V came to 0 bases and at J to 1 base, leaving 11 bases not matched to a gene. Here the CDR3 reads CASSLSADRAVVNYGYTF. CDR3 nucleotides: TGTGCCAGCAGTTTATCGGCCGACAGGGCGGTTGTTAACTATGGCTACACCTTC.

The chain uses TRBV18 and TRBJ2-1; TRBD2 aligns across 11 bases. V shed 1 base and J 3 bases; nucleotides not matched to a gene: 5. This CDR3 region has 17 residues. CDR1 and CDR2 from the germline V gene are KGHSH and LQKENI. The CDR3, as DNA: TGTGCCAGCTCACCACGACTAGCGGGGAATAACTACAATGAGCAGTTCTTC. Translating it yields CASSPRLAGNNYNEQFF.

The chain couples TRBV7-2 to TRBJ1-2; 10 bases match TRBD1. The length of the CDR3 is 15 residues. Germline values: CDR1 SGHTA, CDR2 FQGNSA. The junction had 4 bases not matched to a gene; V was cut back by 1 base and J by 5 bases. The CDR3 spells CASSLVVGQGYGYTF. CDR3 coding DNA: TGTGCCAGCAGCTTAGTTGTGGGACAGGGGTATGGCTACACCTTC.

The CDR3 here is CASSLEGTAYNEQFF. Here the CDR3 DNA reads TGCGCCAGCAGCTTGGAGGGGACAGCTTACAATGAGCAGTTCTTC. V is TRBV5-1 and J is TRBJ2-1; TRBD1 matches 7 bases. CDR1 is SGHRS and CDR2 is YFSETQ in the germline V gene. Trimming cost V 0 bases and J 4 bases; bases outside gene matches: 4. The CDR3 extends over 15 amino acids.

This chain links TRBV5-4 with TRBJ2-2; 10 nucleotides align to TRBD2. Germline trimming cut 3 bases from V and 7 bases from J; bases unmatched to any gene: 9. This CDR3 region has 16 residues. The germline CDR1 and CDR2 sequences are SGHNT and YYREEE (reference sequence). The CDR3 DNA follows: TGTGCCAGCAGCTCGGGACTAGCGATCCAGGGCGGGGAGCTGTTTTTT. Translation: CASSSGLAIQGGELFF.

The chain carries TRBV18 and TRBJ1-1; D might be TRBD1 (6 bases). This CDR3 region has 13 residues. V lost 2 bases to trimming and J lost 8 bases, with 12 bases between them. CDR1 is KGHSH and CDR2 is LQKENI in the germline V gene. CDR3 DNA sequence: TGTGCCAGCTCACCAGTATCCGGGACAGAAGCTTTCTTT. Translated: CASSPVSGTEAFF.

V usage is TRBV2 and J usage is TRBJ2-5; 7 nucleotides align to TRBD1. The germline CDR1 and CDR2 sequences are SNHLY and FYNNEI. The trim removed 4 bases at V and 4 bases at J, leaving 0 bases unmatched. The CDR3 consists of 12 residues. The CDR3 here is CASSAGGETQYF. The CDR3 region has the DNA TGTGCCAGCAGTGCAGGGGGAGAGACCCAGTACTTC. Supplemented by reference TRBV2 and TRBJ2-5, the full variable domain reads EPEVTQTPSHQVTQMGQEVILRCVPISNHLYFYWYRQILGQKVEFLVSFYNNEISEKSEIFDDQFSVERPDGSNFTLKIRSTKLEDSAMYFCASSAGGETQYFGPGTRLLVL.